These 8 T cell receptor beta chains came from one sample sequenced in a study of blood T cells in healthy people across ages. The use of a sample-barcoded 5' primer and a J-beta primer mix characterized a second PCR of about 6 to 12 cycles. Each CDR3 protein gets one entry after TCRdb re-called the 5' RACE reads with MiXCR. Of 1.5 million to 1.9 million distinct CDR3 sequences in the sample, 35% to 45% were seen once. Sequenced sample: blood. These TCRs come from a woman aged 18-29 years in good health.

The genes are TRBV6-5 and TRBJ1-2; no clear D. Trimming removed 0 bases at V and 5 bases at J, with 10 bases between. CDR3 length: 14 amino acids. CDR1 and CDR2 (germline): MNHEY, SVGAGI. This CDR3 reads CASSYSRAKYGYTF. Here the CDR3 DNA reads TGTGCCAGCAGTTACTCGAGGGCAAAGTATGGCTACACCTTC.

The genes are TRBV19 and TRBJ2-2; D is uncertain. Germline values: CDR1 LNHDA, CDR2 SQIVND (reference sequence). Trimming pared 3 bases from V and 3 bases from J, leaving 5 bases between. The CDR3 has 13 residues. Written as DNA, the CDR3 is TGTGCCAGTAGTATTTCCGACACCGGGGAGCTGTTTTTT. Translated: CASSISDTGELFF.

The J gene is TRBJ1-5, the V gene TRBV7-8, with TRBD1 matching over 10 bases. Germline V gene lookup returns CDR1 SGHVS and CDR2 FQNEAQ. This CDR3 has 16 residues. V lost 3 bases and J lost 5; bases outside the gene matches: 7. The CDR3 spells CASSLWTGGGYQPQHF. DNA for the CDR3: TGTGCCAGCAGCTTGTGGACAGGGGGTGGCTATCAGCCCCAGCATTTT.

The chain uses TRBV13 and TRBJ2-3; 7 bases fit TRBD1. The CDR3 loop spans 18 amino acids. The J segment lost 4 bases and the V segment lost 4 bases, leaving 17 bases of the junction unmatched. Looked up from germline, CDR1 is PRHDT and CDR2 is FYEKMQ (reference sequence). The CDR3 spells CASSSGTDLLRLPDTQYF. The CDR3 nucleotides are TGTGCCAGCAGCTCCGGGACAGATCTCCTTCGTCTACCAGATACGCAGTATTTT.

This clonotype occurred many times. V and J are TRBV28 and TRBJ1-2; possible D gene TRBD1, 5 bases. V was trimmed by 6 bases and J by 8 bases, leaving 13 bases between them. The CDR3 has 12 residues. Germline assignment: CDR1 MDHEN and CDR2 SYDVKM. As DNA, the CDR3 is TGTGCCAGCAGCTTGCGGGGCCGGGGCTACACCTTC. It encodes CASSLRGRGYTF.

This sequence joins TRBV21-1 and TRBJ2-6; TRBD1 reflects the table's D call only, with no check against the DNA. TRBV21-1 is listed as a pseudogene. This CDR3 region has 19 residues. CDR3 sequence (DNA): TGTGCCAGCAGCAAAAGATTAAGGGACAGGGGGTCTGGGGCCAACGTCCTGACTTTC. This gives the protein CASSKRLRDRGSGANVLTF.

This chain connects TRBV4-2 to TRBJ2-3; a possible D gene is TRBD2 (5 bases). Looked up from germline, CDR1 is LGHNA and CDR2 is YNFKEQ. CDR3 length: 14 amino acids. Trimming pared 3 bases from V and 7 bases from J, leaving 14 bases between. The CDR3 protein is CASSQAGLFNTQYF. The CDR3 region has the DNA TGTGCCAGCAGCCAGGCCGGACTCTTCAATACGCAGTATTTT.

The J gene is TRBJ1-2, the V gene TRBV15, with D perhaps matching TRBD1 (5 bases). V was trimmed by 4 bases and J by 7 bases, leaving 10 bases between them. The CDR3 is 12 residues long. CDR1 LNHNV and CDR2 YYDKDF come from the germline V gene (reference sequence). Written as DNA, the CDR3 is TGTGCCACCAGCACCTACAGGAGTGGCTACACCTTC. Its translation is CATSTYRSGYTF.